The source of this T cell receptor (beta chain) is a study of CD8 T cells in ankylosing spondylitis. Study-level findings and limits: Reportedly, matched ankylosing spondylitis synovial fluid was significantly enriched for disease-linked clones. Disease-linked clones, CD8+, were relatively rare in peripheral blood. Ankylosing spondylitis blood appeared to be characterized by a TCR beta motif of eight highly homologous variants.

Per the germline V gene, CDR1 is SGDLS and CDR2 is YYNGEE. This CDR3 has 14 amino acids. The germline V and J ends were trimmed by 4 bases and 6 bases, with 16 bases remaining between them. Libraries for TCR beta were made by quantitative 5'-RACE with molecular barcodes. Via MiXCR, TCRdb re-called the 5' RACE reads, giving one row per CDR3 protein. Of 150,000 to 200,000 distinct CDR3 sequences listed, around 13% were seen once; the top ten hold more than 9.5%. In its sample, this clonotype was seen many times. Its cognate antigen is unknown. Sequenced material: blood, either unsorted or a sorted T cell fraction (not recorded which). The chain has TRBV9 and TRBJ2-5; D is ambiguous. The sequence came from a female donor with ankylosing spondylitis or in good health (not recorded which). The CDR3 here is CASSNIEGLKTQYF. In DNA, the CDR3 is TGTGCCAGCAGCAATATTGAAGGATTGAAGACCCAGTACTTC.